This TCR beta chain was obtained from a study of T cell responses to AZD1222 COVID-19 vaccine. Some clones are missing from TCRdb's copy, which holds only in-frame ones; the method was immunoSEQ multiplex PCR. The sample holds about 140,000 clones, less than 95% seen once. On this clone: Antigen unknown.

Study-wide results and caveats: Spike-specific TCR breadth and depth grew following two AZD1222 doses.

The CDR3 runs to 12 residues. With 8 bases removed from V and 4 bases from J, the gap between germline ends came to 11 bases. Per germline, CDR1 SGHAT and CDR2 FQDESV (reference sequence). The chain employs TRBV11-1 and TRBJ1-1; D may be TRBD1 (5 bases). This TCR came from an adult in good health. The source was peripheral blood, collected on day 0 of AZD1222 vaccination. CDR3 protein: CASGMTVTEAFF. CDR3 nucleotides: TGTGCCAGCGGGATGACAGTCACTGAAGCTTTCTTT.